This TCR beta chain was observed in a study of blood T cell repertoires in COVID-19. For the study at large: The samples span acute and convalescent COVID-19 from the United States, Italy and Spain. The analysed material was cDNA or gDNA that came from T cells, B-cell-depleted T cells, or PBMCs.

As handled by the study authors: The assay estimated nucleated cells by amplifying reference gene primers. The assay was immunoSEQ multiplex PCR, and TCRdb's table has in-frame clones only and misses some. That table gives V, J and clone size, and the DNA gave D and trimming. The sample lists over 40,000 clones, more than 80% occurring once. V lost 2 bases and J lost 9; bases outside the gene matches: 12. The CDR3 runs to 17 residues. Germline V gives CDR1 SGDLS, CDR2 YYNGEE. V usage is TRBV9 and J usage is TRBJ2-1; 12 positions agree with TRBD2. The origin of this receptor is a man aged 65-85 years with active COVID-19. The sequenced material came from peripheral blood. The CDR3 loop is CASSVAPTSGGSGEQFF. CDR3 sequence (DNA): TGTGCCAGCAGCGTCGCCCCTACTAGCGGGGGGTCGGGTGAGCAGTTCTTC.